The present entry profiles one TCR beta chain with its context. The TCR beta CDR3 regions underwent amplification using RNA transcripts as the source. The HTBI primer set served for first-round RT-PCR of the TCR CDR3. TCRdb re-analysed the multiplex PCR reads in MiXCR, keeping a single row per CDR3 protein. The sample includes about 700,000 distinct CDR3 sequences, roughly 46% of them seen just once. This sample was taken from a study of T cells in Graves' hyperthyroidism and ophthalmopathy. The CDR3 consists of 16 residues. CDR1 is ENHRY, CDR2 SYGVKD, per germline. Sequencing was performed on peripheral blood or thyroid tissue (not recorded which). This TCR derives from an adult man with Graves' disease, either hyperthyroidism or ophthalmopathy (not recorded which). This chain connects TRBV10-3 to TRBJ1-2, with D possibly being TRBD1 (5 bases). CDR3 in DNA: TGTGCTAGTGGTTTGGTACTGGGCAGGGAGAACTATGGCTACACCTTC. It encodes CASGLVLGRENYGYTF.